The 10 T cell receptor beta chains presented below share a single source sample, sequenced in a study of T-cell memory formation after mild COVID-19 (dated by TCRdb to the early 2020s). Receptor amplification or capture employed 5' RACE. The sequencer listed for this sample is Illumina NovaSeq 6000. TCRdb took the public reads, trimmed them with fastp at Q25, ran MiXCR for clone calling and kept in-frame beta chains. Each entry is one CDR3 protein sequence, shown with its most common DNA and genes. In this sample the table shows 250,000 to 300,000 distinct CDR3 sequences, approximately 7.6% of which occur a single time. Together, the top ten hold under 25% of the sample. Material: PBMCs or a T cell subset sorted from them (not recorded which). These TCRs come from a man aged 18 to 29 who had mild COVID-19 (a few samples of this study predate the infection). The sample titles of this study are shuffled in the database, so cell type and time point are left out; the donor was told from shared clones.

In its sample, this clonotype was seen many times. As DNA, the CDR3 is TGTGCCAGCAGCCAAGAGGAGGGTAGTGAGCAGTTCTTC. This gives the protein CASSQEEGSEQFF. This chain uses TRBV4-2 with TRBJ2-1, with D possibly matching TRBD2 (6 bases). Germline V lookup: CDR1 LGHNA, CDR2 YNFKEQ. This CDR3 contains 13 residues. V lost 0 bases and J lost 9, with 9 bases in between.

This clonotype was counted a few times. J is TRBJ1-5 and V is TRBV7-2; D unclear. The CDR3 has 13 residues. The germline V gene has CDR1 SGHTA and CDR2 FQGNSA. V lost 4 bases, J lost 4 bases, and 8 bases lay in between. CDR3: CASSSSENQPQHF. CDR3 DNA: TGTGCCAGCAGCTCCTCAGAAAATCAGCCCCAGCATTTT. Using reference TRBV7-2 and TRBJ1-5 for the parts outside the CDR3, the full variable domain is GAGVSQSPSNKVTEKGKDVELRCDPISGHTALYWYRQSLGQGLEFLIYFQGNSAPDKSGLPSDRFSAERTGGSVSTLTIQRTQQEDSAVYLCASSSSENQPQHFGDGTRLSIL.

This clonotype was counted at least ten times. The rearrangement links TRBV7-9 to TRBJ1-2, with unresolved D. V dropped 1 base and J dropped 5 bases, with 11 bases sitting between them. The CDR3 length is 14 residues. In germline, CDR1 is SEHNR, CDR2 FQNEAQ (reference sequence). The CDR3: CASSLGAGLYGYTF. CDR3 sequence (DNA): TGTGCCAGCAGCTTAGGGGCGGGGTTATATGGCTACACCTTC.

The chain couples TRBV6-5 to TRBJ2-3; D is unresolved. CDR1 is MNHEY, CDR2 SVGAGI, per germline. Trimming stripped 0 bases from V and 0 bases from J, with 7 bases between. The CDR3 totals 15 residues. DNA of the CDR3: TGTGCCAGCAGTTACTCTACTCGTAGCACAGATACGCAGTATTTT. Its translation: CASSYSTRSTDTQYF.

This sequence joins TRBV5-4 and TRBJ2-7; either TRBD1 or TRBD2 may fit D (6 bases each). Per the germline V gene, CDR1 is SGHNT and CDR2 is YYREEE (reference sequence). Trimming shortened V by 1 base and J by 1 base, and 12 bases separated the two germline ends. This CDR3 has 15 residues. The CDR3 reads CASSLNSGASYEQYV. CDR3 sequence (DNA): TGTGCCAGCAGCTTGAACTCGGGGGCGTCCTACGAGCAGTACGTC.

This clonotype has just one count. The chain carries TRBV15 and TRBJ1-1; D not resolved. Trimming left V 8 bases short and J 1 base short, with 8 bases between. Germline CDR1 is LNHNV and CDR2 is YYDKDF (reference sequence). This CDR3 is built from 12 residues. CDR3 residues: CATAVANTEAFF. Written as DNA, the CDR3 is TGTGCCACCGCTGTCGCGAACACTGAAGCTTTCTTT.

The chain has TRBV5-1 and TRBJ2-2; the D call may be TRBD1 or TRBD2 (5 bases each). Trimming pared 4 bases from V and 4 bases from J, leaving 11 bases between. CDR1 and CDR2 from the germline V gene are SGHRS and YFSETQ. The CDR3 consists of 14 residues. CDR3 sequence: CASSHGDGTGELFF. CDR3 coding DNA: TGCGCCAGCAGCCACGGGGACGGCACCGGGGAGCTGTTTTTT. Full variable domain (missing parts from reference TRBV5-1 and TRBJ2-2): KAGVTQTPRYLIKTRGQQVTLSCSPISGHRSVSWYQQTPGQGLQFLFEYFSETQRNKGNFPGRFSGRQFSNSRSEMNVSTLELGDSALYLCASSHGDGTGELFFGEGSRLTVL.

The V gene is TRBV19, the J gene TRBJ2-6; the match to TRBD1 covers 7 bases. Germline assignment: CDR1 LNHDA and CDR2 SQIVND (reference sequence). The CDR3 sequence is 17 residues long. V shed 4 bases and J 1 base; nucleotides not matched to a gene: 7. CDR3 nucleotide sequence: TGTGCCAGTAGTAGACAGGGTTATAATTCTGGGGCCAACGTCCTGACTTTC. This encodes CASSRQGYNSGANVLTF.

This chain links TRBV4-3 with TRBJ1-2; D uncertain. V lost 0 bases and J lost 0, with 11 bases in between. Germline V lookup: CDR1 LGHNA, CDR2 YSLEER. CDR3 length: 16 residues. The CDR3 spells CASSQDLEQTNYGYTF. The DNA of the CDR3 is TGCGCCAGCAGCCAAGATTTGGAACAGACTAACTATGGCTACACCTTC.

The chain links TRBV29-1 to TRBJ2-2; 7 nucleotides line up with TRBD1. The length of the CDR3 is 16 residues. The V segment lost 4 bases and the J segment 1 base; nucleotides outside the gene matches: 9. CDR1 is SQVTM, CDR2 ANQGSEA, per germline. The CDR3 region is CSVGAPGQLNTGELFF. CDR3 DNA sequence: TGCAGCGTTGGAGCCCCGGGACAGCTGAACACCGGGGAGCTGTTTTTT.